The 22 T cell receptor beta chains listed next were all sequenced from one sample in a study of shared T cell receptors in the human thymus. Data came from immunoSEQ multiplex PCR; TCRdb stores just in-frame clones and leaves some out. This sample has roughly 700,000 clones; over 75% occur once, and the top ten carry about 0.01%. These sequences were also reported in another study, on human thymus T cells.

The sequenced material came from thymocytes. The receptors stem from a boy under three years old with a congenital heart defect.

This chain connects TRBV10-2 to TRBJ2-7; D gene unclear. This CDR3 spans 15 amino acids. Germline-derived CDR1 and CDR2 are WSHSY and SAAADI. Trimming stripped 1 base from V and 0 bases from J, with 10 bases between. In DNA, the CDR3 is TGCGCCAGCAGTGAGTACCCCGTGAGCTCCTACGAGCAGTACTTC. Its translation: CASSEYPVSSYEQYF.

The V call is TRBV7-9, the J call TRBJ2-7, with 9 bases lining up with TRBD2. This CDR3 comprises 16 residues. CDR1 is SEHNR and CDR2 is FQNEAQ in the germline V gene (reference sequence). The junction had 6 bases not matched to a gene; V was cut back by 1 base and J by 2 bases. CDR3 residues: CASSLEGGRGPYEQYF. CDR3 coding DNA: TGTGCCAGCAGCTTAGAAGGCGGGAGGGGGCCCTACGAGCAGTACTTC.

The chain employs TRBV18 and TRBJ1-5; 7 bases match TRBD1. Germline lookup yields CDR1 KGHSH and CDR2 LQKENI. The CDR3 is 16 residues long. V shed 4 bases and J 0 bases; nucleotides not matched to a gene: 6. The CDR3 reads CASSQQGDYSNQPQHF. The CDR3 nucleotides read TGTGCCAGCTCACAGCAGGGGGATTATAGCAATCAGCCCCAGCATTTT.

The chain joins TRBV5-6 to TRBJ1-3; TRBD1 is a possible D gene (5 bases). Trimming removed 0 bases at V and 4 bases at J, with 14 bases between. This CDR3 is 16 amino acids long. From germline, CDR1 is SGHDT and CDR2 YYEEEE. This chain's CDR3 is CASSLGVAGFGNTIYF. The CDR3 DNA reads TGTGCCAGCAGCTTGGGAGTGGCAGGGTTCGGAAACACCATATATTTT.

The chain combines TRBV30 with TRBJ1-2; 8 positions match TRBD1. J gave up 8 bases and V 5 bases, and 25 bases lay outside the gene matches. Germline assignment: CDR1 GTSNPN and CDR2 SVGIG (reference sequence). The CDR3 is made up of 18 amino acids. The chain's CDR3 is CAWLEKHQDRADRRGYTF. CDR3 DNA: TGTGCCTGGTTAGAGAAACACCAGGACAGGGCCGACCGTCGGGGCTACACCTTC.

The chain recombines TRBV30 with TRBJ2-4, with TRBD2 matching over 11 bases. The CDR3 totals 16 residues. CDR1 is GTSNPN, CDR2 SVGIG, per germline (reference sequence). V lost 8 bases to trimming and J lost 7 bases; unmatched junction nucleotides: 16. CDR3 sequence (DNA): TGTGCCCGGGGTAGACTAGCGGGACCTCTGCCCAACATTCAGTACTTC. Translating it yields CARGRLAGPLPNIQYF.

This sequence joins TRBV4-3 and TRBJ2-1; a weak D match, TRBD2 (5 bases). V was clipped by 3 bases and J by 0 bases, with 12 bases between them. This CDR3 spans 16 amino acids. Germline V lookup: CDR1 LGHNA, CDR2 YSLEER. The CDR3: CASSQGADHSYNEQFF. CDR3 nucleotide sequence: TGCGCCAGCAGCCAGGGAGCGGACCACTCCTACAATGAGCAGTTCTTC.

The table lists this clone with a few counts. This chain links TRBV19 with TRBJ2-3, with a possible D match to TRBD2 (5 bases). V was trimmed by 5 bases and J by 11 bases, leaving 14 bases between them. The V gene's germline CDR1 is LNHDA and CDR2 SQIVND (reference sequence). The CDR3 runs to 12 residues. CDR3 sequence reads: CASSPGFEGQYF. CDR3 coding DNA: TGTGCCAGTAGTCCCGGGTTCGAGGGGCAGTATTTT.

The rearrangement joins TRBV6-1 to TRBJ1-3, with 9 positions matching TRBD1. Germline CDR1 and CDR2: MNHNS and SASEGT. The V and J ends lost 10 bases and 6 bases, in that order; junction bases with no gene match: 7. The CDR3 has 13 residues. DNA of the CDR3: TGTGCCACCAAGACAGGGGGTGAAAACACCATATATTTT. It translates to CATKTGGENTIYF.

The chain links TRBV23-1 to TRBJ2-5; 7 bases agree with TRBD2. TRBV23-1 is noted as an ORF with a role that remains uncertain. CDR3 length equals 14 residues. V was clipped by 4 bases and J by 3 bases; unmatched bases: 5. CDR3 DNA sequence: TGCGCCAGCAGTCGTGGGGGGGAGGAAGAGACCCAGTACTTC. Translating gives CASSRGGEEETQYF.

This sequence joins TRBV7-2 and TRBJ2-7; 11 nucleotides line up with TRBD2. The CDR3 totals 16 residues. Looked up from germline, CDR1 is SGHTA and CDR2 is FQGNSA. With 4 bases clipped from V and 3 bases from J, the junction kept 8 bases outside the gene matches. This chain's CDR3 is CASSSSTGLAVYEQYF. In nucleotides, the CDR3 is TGTGCCAGCAGCTCGTCTACGGGACTAGCGGTCTACGAGCAGTACTTC.

This chain joins TRBV18 and TRBJ2-1; possible D gene TRBD1, 5 bases. The V end lost 6 bases, the J end lost 5 bases, and 11 bases lay between the germline ends. This CDR3 is 13 amino acids long. Germline V gives CDR1 KGHSH, CDR2 LQKENI. CDR3 nucleotide sequence: TGTGCCAGCTCGGGGCAGGGTCACAATGAGCAGTTCTTC. Translation: CASSGQGHNEQFF.

The chain links TRBV6-1 to TRBJ2-5; D is possibly TRBD2 (5 bases). CDR1 is MNHNS, CDR2 SASEGT, per germline. V was trimmed by 2 bases and J by 5 bases, leaving 18 bases between them. The CDR3 is 16 residues long. In nucleotides, the CDR3 is TGTGCCAGCAGTGAACCGCGCTTAGCGATGGGGGAGACCCAGTACTTC. Its translation: CASSEPRLAMGETQYF.

V is TRBV28 and J is TRBJ2-7, with TRBD2 identical over 7 bases. CDR3 length: 15 residues. Germline V gene lookup returns CDR1 MDHEN and CDR2 SYDVKM. V gave up 8 bases and J gave up 3 bases; unmatched junction bases: 13. The CDR3: CASRTRGSHLYEQYF. The CDR3 DNA is TGTGCCAGCCGCACGCGCGGGAGCCACCTCTACGAGCAGTACTTC.

V and J are TRBV27 and TRBJ2-1; TRBD2 matches 14 bases. Germline CDR1 and CDR2: MNHEY and SMNVEV (reference sequence). This CDR3 contains 15 residues. The J segment lost 7 bases and the V segment lost 3 bases, leaving 2 bases of the junction unmatched. The CDR3: CASSFRLAGGNEQFF. CDR3 in DNA: TGTGCCAGCAGTTTTAGACTAGCGGGAGGGAATGAGCAGTTCTTC.

The CDR3 DNA sequence: TGTGCCAGCAGTTACTCGAGGCGGGAGGCCGGGGAGCTGTTTTTT. Protein product: CASSYSRREAGELFF. This rearrangement joins TRBV6-5 to TRBJ2-2, with TRBD2 matching 8 bases. CDR1 is MNHEY and CDR2 is SVGAGI in the germline V gene. The V segment lost 0 bases and the J segment 6 bases; nucleotides outside the gene matches: 3. This CDR3 region has 15 residues.

V is TRBV7-2 and J is TRBJ1-2, with D perhaps TRBD1 (6 bases). Germline V gene lookup returns CDR1 SGHTA and CDR2 FQGNSA. V lost 5 bases and J 3 bases, leaving 13 bases between the germline ends. CDR3 length: 14 residues. CDR3 residues: CASSAQAGDYGYTF. In DNA, the CDR3 is TGTGCCAGCAGCGCCCAGGCAGGGGACTATGGCTACACCTTC.

This chain joins TRBV9 and TRBJ1-1, with TRBD1 matching 8 bases. In germline, CDR1 is SGDLS, CDR2 YYNGEE. With V trimmed by 0 bases and J by 0 bases, 4 bases remained unmatched. CDR3 length: 16 amino acids. CDR3 DNA: TGTGCCAGCAGCGTAGTGCCGGACAGGGTGAACACTGAAGCTTTCTTT. Its protein is CASSVVPDRVNTEAFF.

V is TRBV6-1 and J is TRBJ2-7; 10 nucleotides match TRBD2. CDR1 is MNHNS, CDR2 SASEGT, per germline. V dropped 5 bases and J dropped 1; count of bases not matched to a gene: 5. This CDR3 has 15 residues. The CDR3 DNA reads as TGTGCCAGCAGTACCGGGACTAGCGAATCCTACGAGCAGTACTTC. This encodes CASSTGTSESYEQYF.

This clone has just a few counts. This CDR3 is CAIGTGTPGNTDSYEQYF. The CDR3 nucleotides read TGTGCCATTGGCACCGGGACTCCAGGGAATACCGACTCCTACGAGCAGTACTTC. The chain is built from TRBV10-3 and TRBJ2-7, with D tentatively TRBD2 (6 bases). Trimming cost V 9 bases and J 0 bases, with 27 bases left between them. Germline CDR1 and CDR2: ENHRY and SYGVKD. This CDR3 has 18 amino acids.

The chain is built from TRBV6-5 and TRBJ2-1; 9 bases map to TRBD2. Germline loops: CDR1 MNHEY, CDR2 SVGAGI. CDR3 length: 15 residues. V gave up 6 bases and J gave up 6 bases; unmatched junction bases: 9. The CDR3 reads CASRLSGRMSNEQFF. CDR3 DNA: TGTGCCAGCAGACTTAGCGGGAGAATGTCCAATGAGCAGTTCTTC.

The chain uses TRBV30 and TRBJ2-1; a possible D gene is TRBD1 (6 bases). The CDR3 totals 16 residues. Germline CDR1 and CDR2: GTSNPN and SVGIG (reference sequence). The V end was cut by 4 bases, the J end by 0 bases, with 16 bases between. CDR3 in amino acids: CAWTGDRRSSYNEQFF. Here the CDR3 DNA reads TGTGCCTGGACAGGGGATAGGCGGAGCTCCTACAATGAGCAGTTCTTC.